This T cell receptor (beta chain) stems from a study of follicular helper T cells after annual influenza vaccination. The time point is: 2015-2016 season, 7 days after influenza vaccination. The data were produced by immunoSEQ multiplex PCR, yet TCRdb's version contains in-frame clones alone and is incomplete. The repertoire holds some 7,000 clones, roughly four fifths seen once, with 1.1% to 1.5% in the top ten. Germline V gene lookup returns CDR1 LNHDA and CDR2 SQIVND (reference sequence). CDR3 length: 14 amino acids. Between the trimmed V and J ends, which lost 5 bases and 3 bases, there was a span of 12 bases.

J is TRBJ2-3 and V is TRBV19; D gene unclear. The source material was CXCR5- memory CD4+ T cells sorted from blood, sampled 7 days after influenza vaccination. The receptor was isolated from an adult who received the influenza vaccine. CDR3 amino acids: CASSPGDRTDTQYF. The CDR3 bases are TGTGCCAGTAGTCCAGGTGATAGGACAGATACGCAGTATTTT.